The clone carrying this TCR beta chain occurred a few times. This entry belongs to a study of early T cells in non-severe SARS-CoV-2 infection. TCRdb passed the 5' RACE reads through MiXCR, listing each CDR3 protein once. The table records roughly 53,000 distinct CDR3 sequences, 12% of them present only once. CDR3 length: 18 residues. In germline, CDR1 is KGHSH, CDR2 LQKENI. The germline V and J ends were trimmed by 3 bases and 0 bases, with 18 bases remaining between them. This chain uses TRBV18 with TRBJ1-5; possibly TRBD1 for D (5 bases). The starting material was whole blood, obtained at baseline. This receptor was identified in an adult who was a healthcare worker with PCR-confirmed SARS-CoV-2 infection or an uninfected control (not recorded which). The chain's CDR3 is CASSPNAGGTSSNQPQHF. The CDR3 DNA follows: TGTGCCAGCTCACCGAACGCCGGAGGGACCTCTAGCAATCAGCCCCAGCATTTT.